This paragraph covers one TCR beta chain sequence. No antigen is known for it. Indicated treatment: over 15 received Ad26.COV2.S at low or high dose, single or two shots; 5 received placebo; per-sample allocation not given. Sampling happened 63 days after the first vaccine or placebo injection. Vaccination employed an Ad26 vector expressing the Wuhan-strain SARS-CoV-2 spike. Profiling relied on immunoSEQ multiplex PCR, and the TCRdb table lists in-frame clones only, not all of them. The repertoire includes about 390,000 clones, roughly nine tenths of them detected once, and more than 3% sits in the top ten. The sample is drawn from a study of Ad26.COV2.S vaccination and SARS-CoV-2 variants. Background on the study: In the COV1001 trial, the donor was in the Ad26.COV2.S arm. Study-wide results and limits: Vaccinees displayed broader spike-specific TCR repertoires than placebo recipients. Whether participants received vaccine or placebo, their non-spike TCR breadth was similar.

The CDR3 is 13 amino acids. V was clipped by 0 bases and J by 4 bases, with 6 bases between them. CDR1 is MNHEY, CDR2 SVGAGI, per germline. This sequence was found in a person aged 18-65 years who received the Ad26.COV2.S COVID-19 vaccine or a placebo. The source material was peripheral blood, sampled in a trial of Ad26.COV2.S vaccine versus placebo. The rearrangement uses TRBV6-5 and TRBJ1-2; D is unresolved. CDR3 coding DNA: TGTGCCAGCAGTTACTCGAGGAGCTATGGCTACACCTTC. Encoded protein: CASSYSRSYGYTF.